This TCR beta chain was recovered during a study of T cell responses to AZD1222 COVID-19 vaccine. Notes on the study in general: Donors in the cohort were predominantly white British and more often female, and clonal diversity was possibly underestimated. Among spike-specific TCRs, nearly half reportedly target unmutated variant regions. Vaccine-associated CD4 TCRs spanned spike, dominant at 160-218 and 743-854.

The CDR3 is 14 amino acids. Unmatched junction bases numbered 6, after V lost 3 bases and J lost 8 bases. The germline V gene has CDR1 KGHSH and CDR2 LQKENI. A remark on this clone: No antigen is known for it.

Clones were read by immunoSEQ multiplex PCR, and TCRdb kept only the in-frame ones, dropping some. This sample has around 150,000 clones, with 90% to 95% found just once. Researchers grouped second doses given at about 4 or about 12 weeks into one pool. This specimen consisted of peripheral blood, obtained 28 days after the second AZD1222 dose. The chain has TRBV18 and TRBJ1-2; 10 nucleotides line up with TRBD1. The source of this sequence is an adult who received the AZD1222 COVID-19 vaccine. In nucleotides, the CDR3 is TGTGCCAGCTCACCTGAAAGACAGGGGGCCGGCTACACCTTC. This encodes CASSPERQGAGYTF.